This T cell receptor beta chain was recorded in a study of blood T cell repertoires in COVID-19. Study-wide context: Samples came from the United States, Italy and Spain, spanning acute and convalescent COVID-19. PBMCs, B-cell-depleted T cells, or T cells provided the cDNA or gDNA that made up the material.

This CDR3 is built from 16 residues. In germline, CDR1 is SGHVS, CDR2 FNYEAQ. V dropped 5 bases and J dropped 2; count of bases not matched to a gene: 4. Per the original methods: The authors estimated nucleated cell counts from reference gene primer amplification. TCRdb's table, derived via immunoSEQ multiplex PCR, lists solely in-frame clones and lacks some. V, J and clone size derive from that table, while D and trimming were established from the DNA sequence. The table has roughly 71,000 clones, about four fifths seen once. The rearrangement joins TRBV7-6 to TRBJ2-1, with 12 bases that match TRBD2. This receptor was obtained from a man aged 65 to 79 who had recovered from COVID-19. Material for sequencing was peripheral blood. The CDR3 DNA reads TGTGCCAGCAGCCCCACTAGCGGGGGGACCTACAATGAGCAGTTCTTC. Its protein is CASSPTSGGTYNEQFF.